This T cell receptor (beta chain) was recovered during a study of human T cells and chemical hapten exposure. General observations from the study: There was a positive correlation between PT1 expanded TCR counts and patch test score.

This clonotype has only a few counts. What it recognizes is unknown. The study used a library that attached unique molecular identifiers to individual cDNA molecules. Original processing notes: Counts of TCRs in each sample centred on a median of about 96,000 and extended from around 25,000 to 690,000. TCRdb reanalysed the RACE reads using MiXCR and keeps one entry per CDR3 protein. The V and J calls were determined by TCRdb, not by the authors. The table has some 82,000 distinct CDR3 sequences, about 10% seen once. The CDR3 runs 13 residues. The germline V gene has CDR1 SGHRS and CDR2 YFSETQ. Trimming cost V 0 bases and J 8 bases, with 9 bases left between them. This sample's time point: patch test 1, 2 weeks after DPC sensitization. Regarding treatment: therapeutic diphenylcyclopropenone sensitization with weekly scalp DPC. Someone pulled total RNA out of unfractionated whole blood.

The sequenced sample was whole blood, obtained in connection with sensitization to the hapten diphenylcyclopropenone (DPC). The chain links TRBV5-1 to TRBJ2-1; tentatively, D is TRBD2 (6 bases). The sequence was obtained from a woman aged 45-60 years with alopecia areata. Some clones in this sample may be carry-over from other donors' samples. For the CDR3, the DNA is TGCGCCAGCAGCTTGGCCCGGGAGTATGAGCAGTTCTTC. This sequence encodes CASSLAREYEQFF.